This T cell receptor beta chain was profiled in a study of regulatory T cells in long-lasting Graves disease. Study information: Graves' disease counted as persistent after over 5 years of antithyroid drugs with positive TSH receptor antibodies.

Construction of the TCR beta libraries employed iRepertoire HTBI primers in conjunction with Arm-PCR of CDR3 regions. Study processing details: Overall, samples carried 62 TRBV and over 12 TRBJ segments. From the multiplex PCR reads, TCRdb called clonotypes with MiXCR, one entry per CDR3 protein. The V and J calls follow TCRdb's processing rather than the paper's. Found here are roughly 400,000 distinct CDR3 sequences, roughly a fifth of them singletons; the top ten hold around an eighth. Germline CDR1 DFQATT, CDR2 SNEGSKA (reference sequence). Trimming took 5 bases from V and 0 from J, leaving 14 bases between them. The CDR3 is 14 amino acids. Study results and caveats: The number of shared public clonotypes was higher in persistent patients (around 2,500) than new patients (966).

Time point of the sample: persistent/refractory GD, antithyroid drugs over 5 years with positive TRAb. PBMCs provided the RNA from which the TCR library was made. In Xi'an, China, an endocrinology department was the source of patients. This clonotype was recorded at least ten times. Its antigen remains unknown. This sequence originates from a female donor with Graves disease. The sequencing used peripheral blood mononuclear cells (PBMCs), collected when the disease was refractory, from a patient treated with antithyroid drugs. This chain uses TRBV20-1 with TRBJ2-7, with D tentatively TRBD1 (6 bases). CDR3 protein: CSAEQGPSSYEQYF. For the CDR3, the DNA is TGCAGTGCTGAACAGGGCCCGAGCTCCTACGAGCAGTACTTC.